Listed below are T cell receptor beta chains from one sample, sequenced in a study of blood T cell repertoires in COVID-19. Measured with immunoSEQ multiplex PCR; TCRdb has only the in-frame clones, and not every one. This table holds more than 65,000 clones, around 86% found once. Specimen: peripheral blood. The source is a man aged 45-60 years with active COVID-19. Each CDR3 is given with its conserved first and last residue.

TRBV28 CASSPGAGTHEQYF
TRBV29-1 CSVVTGVYGYTF
TRBV2 CASSARSSYNEQFF
TRBV6-2/TRBV6-3 CASSYRLAGGPTTYNEQFF
TRBV6-5 CASSYGHKNTEAFF
TRBV4-2 CASSQARAGGQDTQYF
TRBV7-2 CASSLAGRQFHEQYF
TRBV12-3/TRBV12-4 CASTYSEGTEAFF
TRBV11-3 CASSSPDQRTPSNYGYTF
TRBV19 CASSTFPYEQYF
TRBV6-2/TRBV6-3 CASSYQQVQLGYGYTF
TRBV6-1 CASSESLLTDTQYF
TRBV19 CASSTIGGQGANGYTF
TRBV5-6 CASTERAVPYEQYF
TRBV13 CASSSGQAHDEKLFF
TRBV7-9 CASSLESKGVQAFF
TRBV7-8 CASSYGRNTEAFF
TRBV6-2/TRBV6-3 CASSYPGHSPQPQHF
TRBV19 CASSIGTAAGTGSGGYTF
TRBV14 CASSHARGYGYTF
TRBV24-1 CATSDPFYNEQFF
TRBV30 CAWSGPMVAGASSYEQYF
TRBV11-2 CASSLASQDGLGYTF
TRBV6-6 CASSYSTGVGNTIYF
TRBV18 CASSLRTSGDTGELFF
TRBV18 CASSPVTGGSGDSPLHF
TRBV19 CASCGQDSMNTEAFF
TRBV9 CASSVGDFNGELFF
TRBV7-2 CAITGLYGYTF